Following are 9 T cell receptor beta chains from one sample sequenced in a study of molecular identifiers for immune sequencing clone quantification. TCRdb passed the PCR reads through MiXCR, listing each CDR3 protein once. The sample gives 550,000 to 750,000 distinct CDR3 sequences, just under 20% of which show up once; roughly 0.9% is in the top ten. Material: naive CD8+ T cells from blood, with Jurkat cell RNA spiked in. Sample subset: FACS-sorted CD8+CD4-CCR7+CD45RA+ naive T cells. The receptors originated from a human donor in good health. Some libraries in this study had Jurkat cell RNA spiked in.

This clonotype was found many times. This chain uses TRBV12-3 or TRBV12-4 with TRBJ2-3; TRBD2 is a possible D gene (7 bases). This CDR3 region has 14 residues. Trimming removed 6 bases at V and 3 bases at J, with 13 bases between. CDR3 sequence: CASSRGAGTDTQYF. CDR3 DNA: TGTGCCAGCAGCCGGGGGGCGGGGACAGATACGCAGTATTTT.

This clonotype has only a few counts. The J gene is TRBJ1-1, the V gene TRBV6-6; the D is unclear. This CDR3 is 12 amino acids long. Germline assignment: CDR1 MNHNY and CDR2 SVGAGI (reference sequence). V was cut by 0 bases and J by 6 bases, with 5 bases left in between. The CDR3 bases are TGTGCCAGCAGTTACTCCGCGTCTGAAGCTTTCTTT. This codes for CASSYSASEAFF.

This clonotype was detected only a few times. The chain links TRBV10-3 to TRBJ1-1, with a possible D match to TRBD1 (5 bases). Germline-derived CDR1 and CDR2 are ENHRY and SYGVKD. This CDR3 region has 15 residues. The V and J ends lost 2 bases and 3 bases respectively, with 13 bases between them. CDR3: CAISEEKQAYTEAFF. The DNA for the CDR3 is TGTGCCATCAGTGAGGAGAAACAGGCCTACACTGAAGCTTTCTTT.

This clonotype came up many times. V and J are TRBV6-5 and TRBJ1-2; D perhaps matches TRBD1 (5 bases). The germline V gene has CDR1 MNHEY and CDR2 SVGAGI. The V and J ends lost 4 bases and 4 bases respectively, with 19 bases between them. The CDR3 spans 16 residues. CDR3 in amino acids: CASSFRTKRASYGYTF. The CDR3 nucleotides read TGTGCCAGCAGTTTCAGGACAAAAAGGGCTAGCTATGGCTACACCTTC.

This clonotype occurred many times. The chain has TRBV4-1 and TRBJ2-1; maybe TRBD1 (7 bases). V was trimmed by 4 bases and J by 6 bases, leaving 16 bases between them. The CDR3 runs 15 residues. Germline CDR1 is MGHRA and CDR2 is YSYEKL. CDR3 sequence: CASSRSGGGLNEQFF. The CDR3 bases are TGCGCCAGCAGCCGAAGTGGAGGGGGCCTCAATGAGCAGTTCTTC.

This clonotype came up many times. The rearrangement uses TRBV15 and TRBJ1-4; 10 bases agree with TRBD1. The length of the CDR3 is 15 residues. Trimming took 2 bases from V and 6 from J; bases not matched to a gene: 3. CDR1 is LNHNV, CDR2 YYDKDF, per germline (reference sequence). CDR3 loop: CATSRPGTGDEKLFF. Written as DNA, the CDR3 is TGTGCCACCAGCAGACCCGGGACAGGGGATGAAAAACTGTTTTTT.

This clonotype was seen a handful of times. The gene calls are TRBV28 and TRBJ1-1, with a tentative D call TRBD1 (6 bases). CDR1 is MDHEN and CDR2 is SYDVKM in the germline V gene. The length of the CDR3 is 16 residues. The V end was cut by 2 bases, the J end by 4 bases, with 17 bases between. CDR3 amino acids: CASSLHPGAIGTEAFF. The CDR3, as DNA: TGTGCCAGCAGTTTACATCCGGGGGCGATCGGCACTGAAGCTTTCTTT.

Concerning this clonotype itself: This sequence may be a read error, since a much larger clone differs from it by one base. The CDR3 sequence is CASRPTAAEAFF. As DNA, the CDR3 is TGTGCCAGCAGGCCCACCGCCGCTGAAGCTTTCTTT. This chain links TRBV12-3 or TRBV12-4 with TRBJ1-1; D gene uncertain. The CDR3 covers 12 residues. V dropped 6 bases and J dropped 6 bases, with 11 bases sitting between them.

In regard to this clonotype: A much larger clone lies a single base off, so this may be a read error. V is TRBV6-2 or TRBV6-3 and J is TRBJ2-5; unclear D gene. This CDR3 region has 12 residues. The germline V and J ends were trimmed by 0 bases and 10 bases, with 9 bases remaining between them. Germline V CDR1 and CDR2: MNHEY, SVGEGT. The DNA for the CDR3 is TGTGCCAGCAGTTACTCTCACCAGATCCAGTACTTC. Its protein product is CASSYSHQIQYF.